Sequencing of this T cell receptor beta chain was carried out in a study of blood T cell repertoires in COVID-19. On the study more broadly: COVID-19 samples, acute and convalescent, were from the United States, Italy and Spain. From T cells, B-cell-depleted T cells, or PBMCs came the material, which was cDNA or gDNA.

The CDR3 runs to 13 residues. V dropped 4 bases and J dropped 5; count of bases not matched to a gene: 5. Germline-derived CDR1 and CDR2 are SGHRS and YFSETQ. Source study methods: Counts of nucleated cells, estimated from reference gene primer amplification, were obtained. Produced via immunoSEQ multiplex PCR; TCRdb's table is partial and in-frame only. Clone size and V and J calls were adopted from that table, with D and trimming inferred from the DNA. Among 130,000 to 150,000 clones listed, around nine tenths were seen once. The V and J genes are TRBV5-1 and TRBJ1-2; 7 bases align to TRBD1. Sequencing was done on a sample of peripheral blood. The sequence was collected from a woman aged 40 to 55 with acute or convalescent COVID-19. Here the CDR3 DNA reads TGCGCCAGCAGCGATGGACAGGTTTATGGCTACACCTTC. This codes for CASSDGQVYGYTF.